This T cell receptor (beta chain) was sequenced for a study of human T cells and chemical hapten exposure (dated by TCRdb to the early 2020s). The study in broad terms: For sensitization, 2% DPC in acetone was applied to a 2 cm by 2 cm area of upper inner arm skin. Throughout the study period of 20 to 30 weeks, patients also received therapeutic DPC doses to the scalp every week. Patch testing was done on the upper back using Finn chambers containing 0.01% DPC, and results were scored after 6 days according to International Contact Dermatitis Research Group standards. Alopecia areata with under or over 50% scalp involvement, alopecia totalis and alopecia universalis were represented in the patient cohort, which was mostly female. Libraries were combined into a pool for sequencing, and differences in TCR yield between samples came mainly from small differences in library volumes within the pool. This study followed changes in the peripheral blood TCR repertoire in vivo during primary and secondary sensitization of alopecia patients to the hapten diphenylcyclopropenone (DPC). Blood samples were taken from patients before sensitization (week 0) and at 2, 6 and about 24 weeks after DPC sensitization. Under 30 alopecia patients gave blood for TCR sequencing at one to four time points (pre-sensitization, 2, 6 and 24 weeks). What the study reported, not specific to this receptor: Compared with pre-sensitization or healthy control sets, expanded TCRs formed significantly more large CDR3 similarity clusters, which is consistent with antigen-driven responses. After repeated subsampling, the strength of the expansion versus patch-test correlation and the threshold at which it became significant changed. Because every patient had alopecia, a presumed autoimmune disease, the patients' immune response might differ from that of healthy individuals. A positive correlation was found between the number of PT1 expanded TCRs and patch test score, with significance reached at thresholds 8, 16 and 32 but not 4. The number of TCRs above 1 in 1000 frequency did not change with DPC sensitization; there was no evidence of global repertoire structure alterations.

This clonotype was seen a handful of times. Its antigen is unknown. Nothing much larger sits one base from this clone, and base qualities are not available. The time point label, read with the paper, signifies: patch test 1, 2 weeks after DPC sensitization. In the paper's terms, the treatment or condition label means: therapeutic diphenylcyclopropenone sensitization with weekly scalp DPC. Blood at each patch-test visit was drawn before the patch test was applied. Patients were eligible if aged 18 to 70, diagnosed with alopecia and judged suitable for DPC therapy, and pregnant patients were excluded. Unfractionated whole blood was collected in Tempus Blood RNA tubes, and total RNA was extracted from that blood. The library relied on RACE. Sequencing used a NextSeq 500. Library preparation attached unique molecular identifiers to individual cDNA molecules for quantitative, reproducible TCR counting. Each blood RNA sample was used to sequence both TCR alpha and TCR beta chains. The source study handled its data this way. Samples had a median of roughly 100,000 TCRs, with a range from roughly 20,000 to 690,600. The Decombinator software suite was used to annotate V, J and CDR3 in the TCR reads. Every sample was subsampled to the same number of TCRs (28,000) for the PS versus PT1 abundance plots. TCRs were defined as expanded if absent before sensitization and observed at least eight times at the 2-week time point. The public reads were reprocessed in TCRdb via fastp at Q25 and MiXCR, keeping in-frame beta chains. CDR3 protein sequences are deduplicated, and each keeps its most common genes and DNA. The V and J calls and clone size are TCRdb's, not the authors'. The sample table shows 79,000 or so distinct CDR3 sequences, and approximately 10% are seen once. The ten most abundant clones make up around 1.5% of the sample.

The specimen was whole blood, collected in connection with sensitization to the hapten diphenylcyclopropenone (DPC). The TCR comes from a woman between 50 and 59 years old with alopecia areata. Some clones in this sample may be carry-over from other donors' samples.

For the CDR3, the sequence is CASGLWGDSNQPQHF. The bases read TGTGCTAGTGGCCTGTGGGGGGACAGCAATCAGCCCCAGCATTTT. The sequence joins TRBV12-5 to TRBJ1-5, with TRBD1 tentatively as D gene (5 bases match). The germline V gene encodes CDR1 LGHNT and CDR2 FRNRAP. The CDR3 goes from the cysteine to the phenylalanine over 15 residues. Only the CDR3 portion is preserved as DNA: 45 bases, with reading frame beginning at the first base. Trimming removed 6 bases from V and 1 base from J, leaving 13 bases between the germline ends.